A selection of T cell receptor beta chains follows, all from one sample in a study of identical twins. TCRdb passed the 5' RACE reads through MiXCR, listing each CDR3 protein once. The sample holds 690,000 or so distinct CDR3 sequences, roughly 8% seen once. This same sample was also taken into another study, of yellow fever vaccine responses in identical twins.

The sequenced material came from PBMCs. The receptors here all came from a woman aged 18 to 35 in good health. The CDR3 runs from the conserved cysteine through the conserved F or W. Fields, in order: V gene, clone size, CDR3 length, J gene, D gene, CDR3 DNA, CDR3 protein. D genes are given only for firm matches. Only part of the rows carry a size: once, few, many, or a class if the clone is expanded.

v_gene: TRBV28
abundance: many
len: 18
j_gene: TRBJ2-1
d_gene: TRBD2
CDR3nt: TGTGCCAGCAGTTCAACTAGCGGGGGGATGGTCCCCTACAATGAGCAGTTCTTC
CDR3aa: CASSSTSGGMVPYNEQFF

v_gene: TRBV25-1
abundance: many
len: 12
j_gene: TRBJ2-5
d_gene: NA
CDR3nt: TGTGCCAGCAGTGATTTCCAAGAGACCCAGTACTTC
CDR3aa: CASSDFQETQYF

v_gene: TRBV3-1
abundance: NA
len: 17
j_gene: TRBJ2-2
d_gene: TRBD1
CDR3nt: TGTGCCAGCAGCCAGGGACAGCCCTTCGGGAACACCGGGGAGCTGTTTTTT
CDR3aa: CASSQGQPFGNTGELFF

v_gene: TRBV29-1
abundance: NA
len: 13
j_gene: TRBJ1-2
d_gene: NA
CDR3nt: TGCAGCGTTGGGGCGGCCCCTAACTATGGCTACACCTTC
CDR3aa: CSVGAAPNYGYTF

v_gene: TRBV28
abundance: once
len: 12
j_gene: TRBJ1-2
d_gene: NA
CDR3nt: TGTGCCAGCAGCCCCATCCGACCCGGCTACACCTTC
CDR3aa: CASSPIRPGYTF

v_gene: TRBV10-3
abundance: few
len: 13
j_gene: TRBJ1-2
d_gene: NA
CDR3nt: TGTGCCATCAGTGATAAGGGGGTCTATGGCTACACCTTC
CDR3aa: CAISDKGVYGYTF

v_gene: TRBV20-1
abundance: few
len: 14
j_gene: TRBJ2-1
d_gene: TRBD2
CDR3nt: TGCAGTGCGGAGACTAGCGGGAACTACAATGAGCAGTTCTTC
CDR3aa: CSAETSGNYNEQFF

v_gene: TRBV12-3/TRBV12-4
abundance: many
len: 14
j_gene: TRBJ1-6
d_gene: TRBD1
CDR3nt: TGTGCCAGCAGCTACAGGGGTTTGAGTTCACCCCTCCACTTT
CDR3aa: CASSYRGLSSPLHF

v_gene: TRBV7-2
abundance: NA
len: 15
j_gene: TRBJ1-6
d_gene: NA
CDR3nt: TGTGCCAGCAGCTTAGCGGGGCAGGGGAATTCACCCCTCCACTTT
CDR3aa: CASSLAGQGNSPLHF

v_gene: TRBV6-2/TRBV6-3
abundance: few
len: 15
j_gene: TRBJ2-7
d_gene: NA
CDR3nt: TGTGCCAGCAGTTACGGACTGCCCAGGGGCTACGAGCAGTACTTC
CDR3aa: CASSYGLPRGYEQYF